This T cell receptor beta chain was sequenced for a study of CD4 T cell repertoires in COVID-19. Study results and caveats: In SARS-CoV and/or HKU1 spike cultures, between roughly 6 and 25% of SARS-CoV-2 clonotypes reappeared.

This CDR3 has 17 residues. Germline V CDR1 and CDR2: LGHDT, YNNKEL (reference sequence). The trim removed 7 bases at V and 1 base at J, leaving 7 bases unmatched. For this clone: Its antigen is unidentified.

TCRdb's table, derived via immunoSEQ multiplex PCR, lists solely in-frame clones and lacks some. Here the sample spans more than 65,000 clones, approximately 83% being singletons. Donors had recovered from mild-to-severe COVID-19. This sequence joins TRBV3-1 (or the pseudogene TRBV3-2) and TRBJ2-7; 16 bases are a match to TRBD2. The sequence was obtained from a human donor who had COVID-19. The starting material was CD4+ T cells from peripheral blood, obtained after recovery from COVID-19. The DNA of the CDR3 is TGTGCCAGCAAGGGACTAGCGGGGGGGCTTGGATCCTACGAGCAGTACTTC. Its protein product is CASKGLAGGLGSYEQYF.